These 9 T cell receptor beta chains originate from one sample sequenced in a study of T-cell reconstitution after alpha-beta-depleted transplantation in children. For TCRbeta, the library was prepared with unique molecular identifiers. TCRdb fed the PCR reads into MiXCR, producing one record per CDR3 protein. This table has about 610,000 distinct CDR3 sequences, roughly 10% appearing once. The specimen was PBMCs from the stem cell graft donor, collected from the stem cell graft. The receptors here all came from a human donor who donated a stem cell graft to a child with acute myeloid leukemia.

V is TRBV7-9 and J is TRBJ1-4, with 8 bases aligning to TRBD1. CDR1 is SEHNR and CDR2 is FQNEAQ in the germline V gene (reference sequence). The CDR3 contains 16 residues. With 4 bases clipped from V and 5 bases from J, the junction kept 9 bases outside the gene matches. The CDR3, as DNA: TGTGCCAGCAGCTATTCTCGGACAGGGCGAAATGAAAAACTGTTTTTT. This codes for CASSYSRTGRNEKLFF.

This clonotype was seen only once. The genes are TRBV19 and TRBJ1-5, with no clear D. The length of the CDR3 is 12 residues. Looked up from germline, CDR1 is LNHDA and CDR2 is SQIVND (reference sequence). V dropped 3 bases and J dropped 9 bases, with 9 bases sitting between them. The DNA for the CDR3 is TGTGCCAGTAGTATTTTAAGATGGCCCCAGCATTTT. Translated, it gives CASSILRWPQHF.

This clonotype was seen a handful of times. At one of its ends the junction is not consistent with the germline gene, which may arise from a read error. The rearrangement joins TRBV20-1 to TRBJ2-1; D not resolved. CDR1 is DFQATT, CDR2 SNEGSKA, per germline (reference sequence). The CDR3 has 16 amino acids. The CDR3 DNA sequence: TGCTGTGCTATATCCGGGTCTTCACTTGAGTACAATGAGCAGTTCTTC. It encodes CCAISGSSLEYNEQFF.

The chain recombines TRBV7-3 with TRBJ2-2; 12 bases fit TRBD2. CDR1 SGHTA and CDR2 FQGTGA come from the germline V gene. The CDR3 sequence is 17 residues long. Losses at the gene ends were 4 bases for V and 4 bases for J; bases not matched to a gene: 7. The CDR3 nucleotides read TGTGCCAGCAGCTCCAGGGGACTAGCGGGCGGCACCGGGGAGCTGTTTTTT. Its protein is CASSSRGLAGGTGELFF.

The chain carries TRBV20-1 and TRBJ2-1; D remains ambiguous. CDR3 length: 15 residues. The V gene's germline CDR1 is DFQATT and CDR2 SNEGSKA (reference sequence). V lost 0 bases and J lost 10, with 19 bases in between. CDR3 in amino acids: CSARDSRTPLPEQFF. CDR3 nucleotide sequence: TGCAGTGCTAGAGATTCGAGGACCCCACTACCGGAGCAGTTCTTC.

This clonotype came up many times. The chain is built from TRBV11-2 and TRBJ2-6; D is undetermined. CDR3 length: 15 residues. Germline V gene data show CDR1 as SGHAT and CDR2 as FQNNGV. Trimming removed 3 bases at V and 0 bases at J, with 6 bases between. In nucleotides, the CDR3 is TGTGCCAGCAGCTTTGAAGCCTCTGGGGCCAACGTCCTGACTTTC. Its translation is CASSFEASGANVLTF.

This clonotype was seen at least ten times. The rearrangement links TRBV5-1 to TRBJ2-3, with 10 bases aligning to TRBD1. CDR1 is SGHRS and CDR2 is YFSETQ in the germline V gene. After removal of 4 bases from V and 4 bases from J, the junction contained 6 bases not matched to a gene. The length of the CDR3 is 15 residues. The CDR3 spells CASSPGQGNPDTQYF. The CDR3 nucleotides read TGCGCCAGCAGCCCGGGACAGGGGAATCCAGATACGCAGTATTTT.

Only a few counts were recorded for this clonotype. The chain links TRBV4-2 to TRBJ1-1; D is unclear. The CDR3 contains 16 residues. Germline V gene sequence: CDR1 LGHNA, CDR2 YNFKEQ. Deletions cut 2 bases from V and 1 base from J, with 14 bases between. The CDR3 DNA is TGTGCCAGCAGCCAACAAGTGGGAGTCTCGAACACTGAAGCTTTCTTT. It encodes CASSQQVGVSNTEAFF.

This clonotype came up many times. This rearrangement joins TRBV21-1 to TRBJ2-5; the tabulated D call, TRBD1, remains unverified against the DNA. TRBV21-1 is labeled a pseudogene. The CDR3 spans 16 residues. The CDR3 nucleotides are TGTGCCAGCAGCAAAGTACATAGACAGTCCGAAGAGACCCAGTACTTC. Amino acid sequence: CASSKVHRQSEETQYF.